This T cell receptor beta chain was sequenced in a study of long-term antiretroviral therapy in people with HIV. Every sample had about 1-11 million cryopreserved PBMC in it before DNA extraction. Version v3.0 of the immunoSEQ assay ran at survey level. Sequencing had a target that covered roughly 40,000-50,000 T-cell genomes per sample. Profiling relied on immunoSEQ multiplex PCR, and the TCRdb table lists in-frame clones only, not all of them. The sample gives about 7,200 clones, nearly 75% of which show up once; around a sixth is in the top ten. The germline CDR1 and CDR2 sequences are MGHDK and SYGVNS. Trimming took off 3 bases at V and 3 bases at J, with 23 bases between the two ends. This CDR3 has 18 amino acids.

This sequence originates from a man in his forties with HIV. Sequencing used unsorted PBMCs, obtained about 0.9 years before starting antiretroviral therapy. The rearrangement uses TRBV25-1 and TRBJ1-2; the D gene is possibly TRBD1 (5 bases). The CDR3 sequence: CASSELVSWTTPYYGYTF. The DNA for the CDR3 is TGTGCCAGCAGTGAGTTAGTGAGTTGGACAACCCCATACTATGGCTACACCTTC.